A single sample gave rise to the 21 T cell receptor beta chains below, sequenced in a study of beta chain features in type 1 diabetes. General study findings and limits: Type 1 diabetes patients had TCRB CDR3s that were shorter (moderately but significantly so) in all four CD4+ subsets.

Antigens for these TCRs are unknown. Sequencing targeted expressed TCRB transcripts, as all isolated RNA had been reverse transcribed. Some clones are missing from TCRdb's copy, which holds only in-frame ones; the method was immunoSEQ multiplex PCR. The sample yields 150,000 to 200,000 clones, roughly 60% seen once. The sample taken for sequencing was naive CD4+ T cells from blood. The receptor set was obtained from a man aged 30 to 39 with type 1 diabetes.

The chain combines TRBV29-1 with TRBJ1-4; 10 positions agree with TRBD1. The CDR3 has 12 residues. With 6 bases clipped from V and 10 bases from J, the junction kept 5 bases outside the gene matches. Per germline, CDR1 SQVTM and CDR2 ANQGSEA. The DNA for the CDR3 is TGCAGCGTGGGGACAGGGGAGGGAAAACTGTTTTTT. Translated: CSVGTGEGKLFF.

The chain joins TRBV29-1 to TRBJ2-2; D gene uncertain. Germline V gene data show CDR1 as SQVTM and CDR2 as ANQGSEA. Trimming took off 6 bases at V and 6 bases at J, with 8 bases between the two ends. The CDR3 is made up of 11 amino acids. The CDR3 loop is CSVGEAGELFF. CDR3 DNA sequence: TGCAGCGTGGGTGAGGCCGGGGAGCTGTTTTTT.

The chain combines TRBV6-5 with TRBJ2-3; no definite D call. V was cut by 10 bases and J by 1 base, with 12 bases left in between. Germline V CDR1 and CDR2: MNHEY, SVGAGI. This CDR3 spans 13 amino acids. CDR3 loop: CATAERRTDTQYF. The CDR3 nucleotides are TGTGCCACCGCAGAGCGACGCACAGATACGCAGTATTTT.

This sequence joins TRBV18 and TRBJ2-5; D not resolved. V dropped 0 bases and J dropped 5 bases, with 7 bases sitting between them. Germline loops: CDR1 KGHSH, CDR2 LQKENI. CDR3 size: 13 residues. The CDR3 here is CASSPPITETQYF. The CDR3 bases are TGTGCCAGCTCACCACCGATCACGGAGACCCAGTACTTC.

The chain recombines TRBV29-1 with TRBJ1-1; D perhaps matches TRBD1 (5 bases). This CDR3 has 12 residues. V lost 4 bases and J lost 4, with 10 bases in between. Germline loops: CDR1 SQVTM, CDR2 ANQGSEA. CDR3 sequence (DNA): TGCAGCGTTGGACAGTGGGCCACTGAAGCTTTCTTT. It codes for CSVGQWATEAFF.

This clone appeared a single time. This chain uses TRBV5-1 with TRBJ2-5; D is undetermined. This CDR3 contains 13 residues. V lost 4 bases, J lost 3 bases, and 10 bases lay in between. Germline V lookup: CDR1 SGHRS, CDR2 YFSETQ. For the CDR3, the DNA is TGCGCCAGCAGCCGGTGGACGGAAGAGACCCAGTACTTC. It specifies CASSRWTEETQYF.

V and J are TRBV27 and TRBJ2-7; TRBD2 is a possible D gene (5 bases). V was shortened by 4 bases and J by 3 bases, with 7 bases between the two germline ends. This CDR3 comprises 12 residues. Germline loops: CDR1 MNHEY, CDR2 SMNVEV (reference sequence). CDR3 in DNA: TGTGCCAGCAGTTCCAGCGGCTACGAGCAGTACTTC. Its translation: CASSSSGYEQYF.

The rearrangement joins TRBV27 to TRBJ1-3, with TRBD1 matching 8 bases. Germline V gene sequence: CDR1 MNHEY, CDR2 SMNVEV (reference sequence). This CDR3 region has 14 residues. V lost 6 bases to trimming and J lost 2 bases; unmatched junction nucleotides: 3. The CDR3 reads CASRVTGAGNTIYF. DNA of the CDR3: TGTGCCAGCAGAGTGACAGGGGCTGGAAACACCATATATTTT.

This clone occurred once. The chain carries TRBV30 and TRBJ1-3, with D possibly matching TRBD1 (6 bases). In germline, CDR1 is GTSNPN, CDR2 SVGIG (reference sequence). The CDR3 has 17 residues. V lost 0 bases and J lost 0, with 15 bases in between. This CDR3 reads CAWSVGRTAFSGNTIYF. CDR3 in DNA: TGTGCCTGGAGTGTAGGGAGGACAGCCTTCTCTGGAAACACCATATATTTT.

About this clone itself: Other DNA sequences from this sample encode an identical CDR3 as well. J is TRBJ1-3 and V is TRBV30, with D uncertain. The CDR3 covers 12 residues. In germline, CDR1 is GTSNPN, CDR2 SVGIG (reference sequence). With 0 bases removed from V and 0 bases from J, the gap between germline ends came to 0 bases. This CDR3 reads CAWSVSGNTIYF. CDR3 bases: TGTGCCTGGAGTGTCTCTGGAAACACCATATATTTT.

The chain is built from TRBV30 and TRBJ2-7, with D perhaps assigned TRBD1 or TRBD2 (5 bases each). The germline CDR1 and CDR2 sequences are GTSNPN and SVGIG (reference sequence). V was shortened by 0 bases and J by 3 bases, with 15 bases between the two germline ends. The CDR3 runs to 15 residues. The CDR3 loop is CAWSVGLTGFYEQYF. DNA for the CDR3: TGTGCCTGGAGTGTGGGGCTTACGGGGTTCTACGAGCAGTACTTC.

This clone has just a few counts. This sequence joins TRBV9 and TRBJ2-2, with D hard to call. The CDR3 consists of 16 residues. V lost 0 bases to trimming and J lost 2 bases, with 11 bases between them. Per germline, CDR1 SGDLS and CDR2 YYNGEE. CDR3 DNA sequence: TGTGCCAGCAGCGTAGGGGATCCTAAAAACACCGGGGAGCTGTTTTTT. Protein sequence: CASSVGDPKNTGELFF.

V is TRBV12-5 and J is TRBJ2-3; a weak D match, TRBD1 (5 bases). This CDR3 is 14 amino acids long. The ends were cut back, 5 bases at V and 2 bases at J, with 11 bases in the middle. The germline CDR1 and CDR2 sequences are LGHNT and FRNRAP. Here the CDR3 DNA reads TGTGCTAGTGGTCAGGGCTCGATCACAGATACGCAGTATTTT. It translates to CASGQGSITDTQYF.

This chain uses TRBV30 with TRBJ2-3; D is uncertain. This CDR3 comprises 14 residues. V shed 4 bases and J shed 0 bases, with 11 bases lying between them. CDR1 and CDR2 (germline): GTSNPN, SVGIG (reference sequence). CDR3 coding DNA: TGTGCCTGGAAAAGGAGTACTAGCACAGATACGCAGTATTTT. This codes for CAWKRSTSTDTQYF.

The chain couples TRBV29-1 to TRBJ1-1; D is uncertain. The V end lost 6 bases, the J end lost 0 bases, and 14 bases lay between the germline ends. The CDR3 has 14 residues. CDR1 and CDR2 (germline): SQVTM, ANQGSEA. CDR3 region: CSVPGWQLNTEAFF. CDR3 in DNA: TGCAGCGTCCCCGGATGGCAGTTGAACACTGAAGCTTTCTTT.

The chain links TRBV5-6 to TRBJ2-7; TRBD1 or TRBD2 may be the D gene (5 bases each). V was cut by 5 bases and J by 2 bases, with 14 bases left in between. This CDR3 contains 14 residues. CDR1 is SGHDT, CDR2 YYEEEE, per germline. The CDR3 sequence: CASRNGDGTYEQYF. For the CDR3, the DNA is TGTGCCAGCAGGAATGGGGACGGAACCTACGAGCAGTACTTC.

This chain uses TRBV5-1 with TRBJ1-2; D is ambiguous. Germline V CDR1 and CDR2: SGHRS, YFSETQ. V gave up 0 bases and J gave up 2 bases, with 8 bases separating them. There are 14 residues in the CDR3. This CDR3 reads CASSLATTNYGYTF. The CDR3 DNA reads TGCGCCAGCAGCTTGGCCACGACAAACTATGGCTACACCTTC. Complete variable domain (other parts from reference TRBV5-1 and TRBJ1-2): KAGVTQTPRYLIKTRGQQVTLSCSPISGHRSVSWYQQTPGQGLQFLFEYFSETQRNKGNFPGRFSGRQFSNSRSEMNVSTLELGDSALYLCASSLATTNYGYTFGSGTRLTVV.

The chain couples TRBV29-1 to TRBJ2-1; D remains ambiguous. The CDR3 has 14 residues. V lost 4 bases to trimming and J lost 4 bases, with 14 bases between them. From germline, CDR1 is SQVTM and CDR2 ANQGSEA. The CDR3 DNA follows: TGCAGCGTTGGCCGCGGCCAGCCATACAATGAGCAGTTCTTC. This gives the protein CSVGRGQPYNEQFF.

The chain employs TRBV27 and TRBJ2-7; no firm D call. Trimming cost V 4 bases and J 1 base, with 5 bases left between them. The CDR3 loop spans 12 amino acids. Germline-derived CDR1 and CDR2 are MNHEY and SMNVEV (reference sequence). CDR3 DNA sequence: TGTGCCAGCAGTTCGCTATCCTACGAGCAGTACTTC. Residues: CASSSLSYEQYF.

V and J are TRBV6-1 and TRBJ2-7; 11 nucleotides align to TRBD1. Germline trimming cut 4 bases from V and 4 bases from J; bases unmatched to any gene: 9. CDR3 length: 16 amino acids. Germline CDR1 is MNHNS and CDR2 is SASEGT. The CDR3 is CASSVTIGQGAYEQYF. CDR3 in DNA: TGTGCCAGCAGTGTTACGATCGGACAGGGGGCTTACGAGCAGTACTTC.

J is TRBJ1-1 and V is TRBV29-1; D is unresolved. Per the germline V gene, CDR1 is SQVTM and CDR2 is ANQGSEA. CDR3 length: 11 residues. V shed 6 bases and J shed 1 base, with 6 bases lying between them. Written as DNA, the CDR3 is TGCAGCGTAAAACAGAACACTGAAGCTTTCTTT. Translated: CSVKQNTEAFF.